One and the same sample provided the 4 T cell receptor beta chains below, sequenced in a study of T-cell memory formation after mild COVID-19. One entry per CDR3 protein results from TCRdb running MiXCR on the 5' RACE reads. The sample consists of approximately 240,000 distinct CDR3 sequences, about 16% of them appearing once. Sequenced: PBMCs or a T cell subset sorted from them (not recorded which). Receptors were obtained from a man between 18 and 35 years old who had mild COVID-19 (a few samples of this study predate the infection). Cell type and time point are not known.

V is TRBV24-1 and J is TRBJ2-5; D is undetermined. Germline V gene sequence: CDR1 KGHDR, CDR2 SFDVKD. The CDR3 contains 11 residues. V was trimmed by 5 bases and J by 5 bases, leaving 5 bases between them. The CDR3 loop is CATSAFETQYF. The CDR3 DNA follows: TGTGCCACCAGTGCATTTGAGACCCAGTACTTC.

This clonotype turned up a few times. The chain is built from TRBV5-1 and TRBJ1-1, with 8 bases that match TRBD1. With 3 bases clipped from V and 3 bases from J, the junction kept 4 bases outside the gene matches. Germline V gives CDR1 SGHRS, CDR2 YFSETQ. CDR3 size: 14 residues. The CDR3: CASSSQDRDTEAFF. The CDR3, as DNA: TGCGCCAGCAGCTCCCAGGACAGGGACACTGAAGCTTTCTTT. Based on the CDR3 plus reference TRBV5-1 and TRBJ1-1, the full variable domain is KAGVTQTPRYLIKTRGQQVTLSCSPISGHRSVSWYQQTPGQGLQFLFEYFSETQRNKGNFPGRFSGRQFSNSRSEMNVSTLELGDSALYLCASSSQDRDTEAFFGQGTRLTVV.

In this sample, this clonotype turned up a few times. The chain combines TRBV6-1 with TRBJ2-7; 7 bases are a match to TRBD1. Per germline, CDR1 MNHNS and CDR2 SASEGT. V dropped 7 bases and J dropped 7; count of bases not matched to a gene: 10. The CDR3 has 13 residues. The CDR3 loop is CASKTGQLDEQYF. Written as DNA, the CDR3 is TGTGCCAGCAAAACGGGACAGTTGGATGAGCAGTACTTC.

This clonotype was picked up a small number of times. The chain recombines TRBV7-3 with TRBJ1-6, with D tentatively TRBD1 (5 bases). V gave up 2 bases and J gave up 7 bases, with 15 bases separating them. CDR1 SGHTA and CDR2 FQGTGA come from the germline V gene. CDR3 length equals 16 residues. CDR3 nucleotide sequence: TGTGCCAGCAGCTTATCGAGGGGTTGTGTCAATTCACCCCTCCACTTT. It encodes CASSLSRGCVNSPLHF.